The rows below give T cell receptor beta chains drawn from one sample of a study of shared clonotypes between healthy human individuals. Data came from immunoSEQ multiplex PCR; TCRdb stores just in-frame clones and leaves some out. The sample shows some 2,100,000 clones, just over 90% of them seen only once. The material sequenced was naive CD8+ T cells from PBMCs. These TCRs come from a man younger than 35 in good health. Some clones in this sample may be carry-over from other donors' samples. Each CDR3 is given without its conserved first and last residue. Fields, in order: V gene, D gene, CDR3 protein. The D gene is left open where the match is weak.

TRBV2 NA ASSSHFAGLHGYT
TRBV10-2 TRBD2 ASGSGTSGYNEQF
TRBV4-1 NA ASSSLASEQF
TRBV7-8 TRBD2 ASSGTSGRANEQF
TRBV7-2 NA ASSFFQDRRTDTQY
TRBV2 NA ASRARGDTGELF
TRBV4-2 NA ASSHDDGPNQPQH
TRBV2 NA ASTGAGETQY
TRBV27 TRBD1 ASSLSGTGYYEQY
TRBV7-2 TRBD1 ASSFPRQGRTGELF